One sample yielded the 5 T cell receptor beta chains listed below, sequenced in a study of blood T cell repertoires in COVID-19 (dated by TCRdb to 2019 to 2021). Library construction relied on the immunoSEQ multiplex PCR assay. TCRdb took over this immuneACCESS table, retaining in-frame rearrangements with V and J assigned. Such tables are incomplete; in checked studies, under half of the missing clones stem from an unresolved V gene, and the remainder is unexplained. The sample records fewer than 250,000 clones, around 83% of which are singletons. The ten largest clones represent roughly 7.6% of the sample. Sequencing used peripheral blood. The receptors stem from a woman aged 45-60 years with acute or convalescent COVID-19.

The rearrangement joins TRBV30 to TRBJ1-5; no firm D call. The CDR3 runs 17 residues. Germline V lookup: CDR1 GTSNPN, CDR2 SVGIG (reference sequence). V lost 0 bases and J lost 0, with 15 bases in between. Here the CDR3 DNA reads TGTGCCTGGAGTGTACCCCTTCTATTCTATAGCAATCAGCCCCAGCATTTT. Amino acid sequence: CAWSVPLLFYSNQPQHF.

V is TRBV2 and J is TRBJ2-5; 9 nucleotides align to TRBD1. CDR3 length equals 16 residues. CDR1 is SNHLY and CDR2 is FYNNEI in the germline V gene. J was trimmed by 2 bases and V by 3 bases; bases with no gene match: 7. The CDR3 DNA reads TGTGCCAGCAGTGATGGGACAGGGAACTTTCAAGAGACCCAGTACTTC. This codes for CASSDGTGNFQETQYF.

V gene TRBV5-5 combines with J gene TRBJ2-6; TRBD1 is a possible D gene (6 bases). The germline V and J ends were trimmed by 2 bases and 0 bases, with 18 bases remaining between them. CDR3 size: 19 residues. Germline V gene data show CDR1 as SGHKS and CDR2 as YYEKEE (reference sequence). This CDR3 reads CASSLLIWGQDSGANVLTF. The CDR3 DNA follows: TGTGCCAGCAGCTTACTTATCTGGGGGCAAGACTCTGGGGCCAACGTCCTGACTTTC.

The chain has TRBV7-2 and TRBJ2-7, with D possibly being TRBD2 (5 bases). Germline CDR1 and CDR2: SGHTA and FQGNSA. Trimming cost V 1 base and J 3 bases, with 13 bases left between them. This CDR3 is built from 15 residues. The CDR3 region is CASSLETRVIYEQYF. The CDR3, as DNA: TGTGCCAGCAGCTTAGAGACGAGGGTTATCTACGAGCAGTACTTC.

This chain connects TRBV18 to TRBJ1-2; 7 bases are shared with TRBD1. The germline V gene has CDR1 KGHSH and CDR2 LQKENI. CDR3 length: 14 residues. The junction had 3 bases not matched to a gene; V was cut back by 1 base and J by 4 bases. CDR3 loop: CASSPQEGAYGYTF. In DNA, the CDR3 is TGTGCCAGCTCACCACAGGAGGGGGCCTATGGCTACACCTTC.